This entry lists 3 T cell receptor beta chains sequenced from one sample in a study of CD8 T cells in ankylosing spondylitis. TCRdb re-called the 5' RACE reads through MiXCR, storing one row per CDR3 protein. The sample holds some 130,000 distinct CDR3 sequences; approximately 7.3% are singletons and the top ten take under 15%. Material: blood, either unsorted or a sorted T cell fraction (not recorded which). Receptors originate from a female donor with ankylosing spondylitis or in good health (not recorded which).

This clonotype has ten or more counts. This chain links TRBV4-3 with TRBJ2-7; D unclear. This CDR3 spans 16 amino acids. Germline CDR1 LGHNA, CDR2 YSLEER. The ends were cut back, 3 bases at V and 0 bases at J, with 15 bases in the middle. This chain's CDR3 is CASSHFRGSVSYEQYF. The CDR3 DNA reads TGCGCCAGCAGCCACTTTCGCGGCTCAGTCTCCTACGAGCAGTACTTC.

There are many counts of this clonotype. The chain couples TRBV4-3 to TRBJ1-2; D is unclear. Germline loops: CDR1 LGHNA, CDR2 YSLEER. CDR3 length equals 15 residues. The V and J ends lost 1 base and 0 bases respectively, with 9 bases between them. CDR3 in amino acids: CASSQGSAANYGYTF. The CDR3 DNA reads as TGCGCCAGCAGCCAAGGATCCGCCGCTAACTATGGCTACACCTTC.

This clonotype has just a few counts. The chain combines TRBV7-2 with TRBJ1-6; unclear D gene. From germline, CDR1 is SGHTA and CDR2 FQGNSA. The CDR3 totals 14 residues. The V and J ends lost 1 base and 9 bases respectively, with 10 bases between them. The CDR3 loop reads CASSLGSSGSPLHF. CDR3 in DNA: TGTGCCAGCAGCTTAGGCAGTTCAGGTTCACCCCTCCACTTT.